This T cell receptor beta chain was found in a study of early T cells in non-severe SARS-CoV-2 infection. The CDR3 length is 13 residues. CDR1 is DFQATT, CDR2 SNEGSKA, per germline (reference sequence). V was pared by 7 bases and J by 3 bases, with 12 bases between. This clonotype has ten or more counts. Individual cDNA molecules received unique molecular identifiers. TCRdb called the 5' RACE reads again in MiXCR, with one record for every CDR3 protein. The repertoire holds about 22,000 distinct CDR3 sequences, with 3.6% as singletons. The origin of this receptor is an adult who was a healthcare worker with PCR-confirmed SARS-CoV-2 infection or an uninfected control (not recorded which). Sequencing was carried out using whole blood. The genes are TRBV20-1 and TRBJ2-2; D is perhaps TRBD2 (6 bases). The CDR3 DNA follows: TGCAGTGTTACCGGGGGTGACACCGGGGAGCTGTTTTTT. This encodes CSVTGGDTGELFF.